The T cell receptor (beta chain) described here comes from a study of CXCR3-negative and CXCR3-positive naive CD8 T cells. CDR1 SQVTM and CDR2 ANQGSEA come from the germline V gene. The length of the CDR3 is 14 residues. Preparation of TRB cDNA libraries relied on 5' RACE carrying UMI labels. Reprocessing the 5' RACE reads, TCRdb reports a single entry for every CDR3 protein and omits DNA. Here the sample table reports around 45,000 distinct CDR3 sequences. Sequences were obtained from naive CXCR3- CD8+ T cells from blood. Indicated subset: CD45RO-CCR7+CD27+CD95- naive CD8+ T cells lacking CXCR3 (TNR3-). The clonotype originates from a human donor in good health. Some clones in this sample may be carry-over from other donors' samples. J is TRBJ2-2 and V is TRBV29-1. Here the CDR3 reads CSVEEGLNTGELFF.